Included here is one T cell receptor (beta chain) sequence, with context. No antigen is known for it. This record comes from a study of shared clonotypes between healthy human individuals. Study results and caveats: Larger estimated richness was generally recorded for naive subsets relative to memory subsets.

Authors' data handling: There were no quality scores in the junction-only immunoSEQ sequences, so filtering differed. Libraries were prepared by immunoSEQ multiplex PCR; TCRdb keeps only in-frame clonotypes and omits some of them. The V and J calls and clone size were taken over from that table, and D and trimming were inferred from the DNA. Counted here are approximately 1.5 million clones, approximately 98.5% occurring once; the ten biggest clones make up roughly 0.35%. CDR1 and CDR2 from the germline V gene are LNHNV and YYDKDF (reference sequence). The CDR3 is 17 amino acids. V lost 3 bases to trimming and J lost 0 bases; unmatched junction nucleotides: 11.

The sequencing sample was made of naive CD4+ T cells sorted from blood. As for subset: CD45RA+ positively selected. The source is a man aged 25 to 40 in good health. The chain has TRBV15 and TRBJ2-7; 7 nucleotides line up with TRBD2. CDR3 loop: CATSRDPVAGLSYEQYF. CDR3 DNA sequence: TGTGCCACCAGCAGGGATCCCGTAGCGGGCCTCTCCTACGAGCAGTACTTC.